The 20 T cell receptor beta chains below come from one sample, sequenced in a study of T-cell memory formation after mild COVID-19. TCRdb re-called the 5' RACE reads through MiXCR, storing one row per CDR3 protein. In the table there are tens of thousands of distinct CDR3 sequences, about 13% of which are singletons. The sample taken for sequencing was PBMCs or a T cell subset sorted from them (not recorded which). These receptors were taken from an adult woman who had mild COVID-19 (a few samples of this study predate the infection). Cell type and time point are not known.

In DNA form, the CDR3 reads TGTGCCAGCACCGGACAGCTAGAGATGAACACTGAAGCTTTCTTT. Encoded protein: CASTGQLEMNTEAFF. This chain connects TRBV13 to TRBJ1-1; D might be TRBD1 (6 bases). The CDR3 loop spans 15 amino acids. The V end lost 7 bases, the J end lost 0 bases, and 15 bases lay between the germline ends. Germline V gene lookup returns CDR1 PRHDT and CDR2 FYEKMQ (reference sequence).

CDR3 DNA sequence: TGCGCCAGCAGCCAAAGGACAGGGGGCTTCACCGGGGAGCTGTTTTTT. Translating gives CASSQRTGGFTGELFF. This chain joins TRBV5-1 and TRBJ2-2, with TRBD1 identical over 11 bases. After removal of 4 bases from V and 4 bases from J, the junction contained 6 bases not matched to a gene. This CDR3 comprises 16 residues. The germline V gene has CDR1 SGHRS and CDR2 YFSETQ.

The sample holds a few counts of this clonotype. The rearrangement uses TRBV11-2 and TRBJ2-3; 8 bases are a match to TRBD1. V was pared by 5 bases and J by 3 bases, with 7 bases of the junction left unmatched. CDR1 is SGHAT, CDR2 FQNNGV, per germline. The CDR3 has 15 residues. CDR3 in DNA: TGTGCCAGCAGCCCTCCGGGACAGGCGACAGATACGCAGTATTTT. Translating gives CASSPPGQATDTQYF.

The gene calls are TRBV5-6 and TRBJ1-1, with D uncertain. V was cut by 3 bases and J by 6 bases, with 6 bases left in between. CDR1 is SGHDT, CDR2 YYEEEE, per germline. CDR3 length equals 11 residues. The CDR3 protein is CASSWESEAFF. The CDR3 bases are TGTGCCAGCAGCTGGGAATCTGAAGCTTTCTTT. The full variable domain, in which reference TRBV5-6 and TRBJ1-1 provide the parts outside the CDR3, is DAGVTQSPTHLIKTRGQQVTLRCSPKSGHDTVSWYQQALGQGPQFIFQYYEEEERQRGNFPDRFSGHQFPNYSSELNVNALLLGDSALYLCASSWESEAFFGQGTRLTVV.

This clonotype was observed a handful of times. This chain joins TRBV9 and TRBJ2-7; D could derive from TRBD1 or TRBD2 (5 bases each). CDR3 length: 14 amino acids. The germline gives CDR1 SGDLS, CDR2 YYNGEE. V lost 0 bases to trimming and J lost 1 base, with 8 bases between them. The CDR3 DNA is TGTGCCAGCAGCGTAGGGGACCAGTCCTACGAGCAGTACTTC. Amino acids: CASSVGDQSYEQYF.

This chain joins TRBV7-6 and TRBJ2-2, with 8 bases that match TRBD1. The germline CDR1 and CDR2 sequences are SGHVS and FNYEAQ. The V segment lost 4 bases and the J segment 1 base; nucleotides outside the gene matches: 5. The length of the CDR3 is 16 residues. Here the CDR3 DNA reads TGTGCCAGCAGCTCGACGGACAGGGTGAACACCGGGGAGCTGTTTTTT. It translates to CASSSTDRVNTGELFF. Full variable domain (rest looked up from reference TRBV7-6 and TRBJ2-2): GAGVSQSPRYKVTKRGQDVALRCDPISGHVSLYWYRQALGQGPEFLTYFNYEAQQDKSGLPNDRFSAERPEGSISTLTIQRTEQRDSAMYRCASSSTDRVNTGELFFGEGSRLTVL.

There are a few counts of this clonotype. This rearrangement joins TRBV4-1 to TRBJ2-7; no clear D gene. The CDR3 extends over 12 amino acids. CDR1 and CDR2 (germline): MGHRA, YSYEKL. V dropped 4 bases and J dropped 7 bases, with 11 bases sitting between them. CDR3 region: CASSRTLSEQYF. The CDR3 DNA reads TGCGCCAGCAGCCGTACGTTGAGTGAGCAGTACTTC.

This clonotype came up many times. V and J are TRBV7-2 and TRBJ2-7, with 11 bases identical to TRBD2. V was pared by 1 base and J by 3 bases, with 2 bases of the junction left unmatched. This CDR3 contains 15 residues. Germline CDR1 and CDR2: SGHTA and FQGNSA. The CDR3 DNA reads TGTGCCAGCAGCTTAGTACTAGCGGGAGACTACGAGCAGTACTTC. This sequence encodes CASSLVLAGDYEQYF.

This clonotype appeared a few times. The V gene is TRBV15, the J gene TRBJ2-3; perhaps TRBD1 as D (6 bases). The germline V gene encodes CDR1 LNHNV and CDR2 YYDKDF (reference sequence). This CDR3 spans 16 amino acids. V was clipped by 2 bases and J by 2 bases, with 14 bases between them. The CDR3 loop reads CATSRSRDTITDTQYF. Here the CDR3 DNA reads TGTGCCACCAGCAGATCTCGGGACACCATCACAGATACGCAGTATTTT.

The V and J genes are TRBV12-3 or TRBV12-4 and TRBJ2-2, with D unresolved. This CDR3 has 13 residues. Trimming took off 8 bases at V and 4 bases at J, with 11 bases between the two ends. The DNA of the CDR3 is TGTGCCAGCGCCGACGAAGGCACCGGGGAGCTGTTTTTT. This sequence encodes CASADEGTGELFF.

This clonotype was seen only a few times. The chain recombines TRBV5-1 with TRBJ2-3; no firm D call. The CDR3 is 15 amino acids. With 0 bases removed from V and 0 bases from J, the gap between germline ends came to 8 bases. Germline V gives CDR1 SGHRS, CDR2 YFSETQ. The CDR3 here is CASSLDARSTDTQYF. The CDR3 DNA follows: TGCGCCAGCAGCTTGGATGCGCGGAGCACAGATACGCAGTATTTT.

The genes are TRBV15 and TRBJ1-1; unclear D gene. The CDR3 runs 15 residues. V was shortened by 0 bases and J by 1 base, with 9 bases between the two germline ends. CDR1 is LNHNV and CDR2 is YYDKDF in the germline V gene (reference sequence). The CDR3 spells CATSRDLSGNTEAFF. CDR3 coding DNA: TGTGCCACCAGCAGAGATTTGTCGGGGAACACTGAAGCTTTCTTT.

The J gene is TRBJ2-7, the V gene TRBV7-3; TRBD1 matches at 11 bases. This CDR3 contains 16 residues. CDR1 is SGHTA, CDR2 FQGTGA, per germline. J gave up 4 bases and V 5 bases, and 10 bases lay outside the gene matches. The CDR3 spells CASSEDGGQGVYEQYF. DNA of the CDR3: TGTGCCAGCAGCGAGGATGGGGGACAGGGGGTTTACGAGCAGTACTTC.

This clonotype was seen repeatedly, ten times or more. The CDR3 is CSVEDGRWDRGYEQYF. In DNA form, the CDR3 reads TGCAGCGTTGAAGATGGGAGGTGGGACAGGGGATACGAGCAGTACTTC. The V and J genes are TRBV29-1 and TRBJ2-7; 10 bases are a match to TRBD1. Germline V lookup: CDR1 SQVTM, CDR2 ANQGSEA. Germline trimming cut 0 bases from V and 4 bases from J; bases unmatched to any gene: 9. The CDR3 runs to 16 residues.

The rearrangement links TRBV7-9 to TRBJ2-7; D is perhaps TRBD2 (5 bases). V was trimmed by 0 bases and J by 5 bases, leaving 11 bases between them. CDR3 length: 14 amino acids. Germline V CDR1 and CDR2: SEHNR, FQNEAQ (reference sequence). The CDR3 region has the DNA TGTGCCAGCAGCTTAGCTATGGGGAGCGACGAGCAGTACTTC. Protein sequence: CASSLAMGSDEQYF. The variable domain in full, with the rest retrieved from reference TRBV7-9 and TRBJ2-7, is DTGVSQNPRHKITKRGQNVTFRCDPISEHNRLYWYRQTLGQGPEFLTYFQNEAQLEKSRLLSDRFSAERPKGSFSTLEIQRTEQGDSAMYLCASSLAMGSDEQYFGPGTRLTVT.

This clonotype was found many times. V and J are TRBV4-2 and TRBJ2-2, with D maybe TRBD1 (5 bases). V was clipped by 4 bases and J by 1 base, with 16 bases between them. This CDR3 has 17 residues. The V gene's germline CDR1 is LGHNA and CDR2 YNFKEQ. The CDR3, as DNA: TGTGCCAGCAGCCTTAACACGGCAACAGGGAACACCGGGGAGCTGTTTTTT. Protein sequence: CASSLNTATGNTGELFF.

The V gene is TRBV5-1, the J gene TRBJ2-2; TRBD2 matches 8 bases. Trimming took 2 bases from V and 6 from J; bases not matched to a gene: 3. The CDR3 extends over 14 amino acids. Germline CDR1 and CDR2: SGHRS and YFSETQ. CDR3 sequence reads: CASSLSSGAGELFF. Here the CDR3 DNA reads TGCGCCAGCAGCTTAAGTAGCGGGGCCGGGGAGCTGTTTTTT. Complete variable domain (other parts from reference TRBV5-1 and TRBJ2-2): KAGVTQTPRYLIKTRGQQVTLSCSPISGHRSVSWYQQTPGQGLQFLFEYFSETQRNKGNFPGRFSGRQFSNSRSEMNVSTLELGDSALYLCASSLSSGAGELFFGEGSRLTVL.

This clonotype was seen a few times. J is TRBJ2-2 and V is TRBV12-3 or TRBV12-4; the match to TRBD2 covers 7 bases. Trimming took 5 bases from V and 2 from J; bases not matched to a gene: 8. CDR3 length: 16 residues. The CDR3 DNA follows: TGTGCCAGCAGTCCTCGGGGCGGGGGTAACACCGGGGAGCTGTTTTTT. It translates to CASSPRGGGNTGELFF.

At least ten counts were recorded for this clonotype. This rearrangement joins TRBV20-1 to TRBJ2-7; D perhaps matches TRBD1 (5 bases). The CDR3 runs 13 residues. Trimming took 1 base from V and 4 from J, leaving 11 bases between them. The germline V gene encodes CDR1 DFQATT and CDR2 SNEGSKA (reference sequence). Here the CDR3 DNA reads TGCAGTGCTAGAGCCGGACAACCTTACGAGCAGTACTTC. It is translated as CSARAGQPYEQYF.

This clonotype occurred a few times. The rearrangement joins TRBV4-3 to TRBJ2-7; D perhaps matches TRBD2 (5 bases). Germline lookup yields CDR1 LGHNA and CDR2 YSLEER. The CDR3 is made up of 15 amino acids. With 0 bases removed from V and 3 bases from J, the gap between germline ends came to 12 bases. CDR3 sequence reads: CASSQDYGLNYEQYF. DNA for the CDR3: TGCGCCAGCAGCCAAGATTATGGACTTAACTACGAGCAGTACTTC.